This T cell receptor beta chain was observed in a study of ipilimumab plus nivolumab after autologous stem cell transplantation (dated by TCRdb to the early 2020s). Regarding the research as a whole: The median number of doses received by trial patients was roughly five for ipilimumab and about 8 for nivolumab. The myeloma cohort included high-risk transplant-naive patients and patients relapsing within 3 years of a first autologous transplant. The intent-to-treat population of the trial consisted of about 34 patients. Patients with high-risk diffuse large B cell lymphoma, mature T cell lymphoma, or multiple myeloma undergoing autologous transplant were enrolled in the trial. The study at large found these results: The authors stated that profiles of the T cell receptor repertoire, regulatory T cell phenotype and gut microbiota provided a biologic rationale for studying this approach further. Combined checkpoint inhibition as post-transplant consolidation was concluded by the authors to appear tolerable.

The library was prepared using the immunoSEQ multiplex PCR assay. Sourced from immuneACCESS, this table was stored by TCRdb with only in-frame sequences that have V and J called. A share of the clones is absent; for the studies checked, an unresolved V gene accounts for under half, and the remainder has no known explanation. A total of around 45,000 clones appear in this sample, roughly 90% of them only once. The ten largest account for nearly 0.9% of the sample. The CDR3 starts with the cysteine, ends with the phenylalanine, and has 17 residues. Only the CDR3 portion is preserved as DNA: 51 bases, with reading frame beginning at the first base. As encoded in the germline V gene, CDR1 is ENHRY while CDR2 is SYGVKD. Ipilimumab was given at 1 mg/kg intravenously on day 1 of selected weeks, and checkpoint therapy started 14 to 28 days after autologous transplant. Nivolumab was given at 3 mg/kg intravenously on day 1 of weeks 1, 4, 7, 10, and every two weeks through week 26. The study was a Phase Ib clinical trial testing combined checkpoint inhibition with ipilimumab and nivolumab as consolidation after autologous stem cell transplantation.

As for this clone: Which antigen it targets is not known. No base-level quality is on record; no much larger clone is a single base apart.

The sample in question was PBMCs, obtained in a trial of ipilimumab plus nivolumab as post-transplant consolidation. In this chain, TRBV10-3 is recombined with TRBJ2-5, with 10 junctional bases fitting TRBD2. The J call could be wrong; TRBJ2-7 is a better fit for the DNA end. This clonotype originated in a male donor with multiple myeloma. The DNA sequence is TGTGCCATCAGTGAGTCGCTAGCGGGAGAAAGGTCCTACGAGCAGTACTTC. Its translation is CAISESLAGERSYEQYF.